The clone carrying this TCR beta chain was seen just once. Its antigen is undetermined. Genomic DNA (from each subset) was split evenly across several immunoSEQ plates. The method was immunoSEQ multiplex PCR; TCRdb's version includes in-frame clones alone and lacks a portion of them. Among 1,400,000 or so clones listed, 98% were seen once. Splitting the CD4+ cells yielded a CD45RA+ naive subset and a CD45RA-negative memory subset. V lost 5 bases to trimming and J lost 5 bases; unmatched junction nucleotides: 8. Per germline, CDR1 KGHSH and CDR2 LQKENI. The CDR3 length is 15 residues. These data come from a study of shared clonotypes between healthy human individuals. Findings and caveats of the study: A handful of donors shared approximately 5% of their naive CD4 clonotypes.

The sample comprised naive CD4+ T cells sorted from blood. The sample's subset: CD45RA+ positively selected. The chain uses TRBV18 and TRBJ2-2; 7 bases are shared with TRBD2. The clonotype was recovered from a man aged 25 to 40 in good health. The CDR3 loop reads CASSSNGGGTGELFF. The CDR3 DNA is TGTGCCAGCTCAAGCAACGGCGGGGGAACCGGGGAGCTGTTTTTT. The full variable domain, rest sourced from reference TRBV18 and TRBJ2-2, is NAGVMQNPRHLVRRRGQEARLRCSPMKGHSHVYWYRQLPEEGLKFMVYLQKENIIDESGMPKERFSAEFPKEGPSILRIQQVVRGDSAAYFCASSSNGGGTGELFFGEGSRLTVL.